The 4 T cell receptor beta chains below were found in one sample sequenced in a study of cytomegalovirus exposure and HLA in healthy donors. The table came from immunoSEQ multiplex PCR; TCRdb's copy has only in-frame clones and leaves some out. This sample has 150,000 to 160,000 clones, with roughly 84% found just once. Sequencing input: PBMCs. The receptor set was obtained from a human donor in good health.

The chain carries TRBV19 and TRBJ1-5, with D possibly matching TRBD1 (6 bases). Looked up from germline, CDR1 is LNHDA and CDR2 is SQIVND (reference sequence). V gave up 2 bases and J gave up 0 bases, with 11 bases separating them. CDR3 length: 16 amino acids. The CDR3 is CASSISQGYSNQPQHF. For the CDR3, the DNA is TGTGCCAGTAGTATATCACAGGGTTATAGCAATCAGCCCCAGCATTTT. Full variable domain (rest looked up from reference TRBV19 and TRBJ1-5): DGGITQSPKYLFRKEGQNVTLSCEQNLNHDAMYWYRQDPGQGLRLIYYSQIVNDFQKGDIAEGYSVSREKKESFPLTVTSAQKNPTAFYLCASSISQGYSNQPQHFGDGTRLSIL.

The rearrangement links TRBV14 to TRBJ1-2; D is undetermined. Germline CDR1 reads SGHDN; CDR2 reads FVKESK. With 5 bases removed from V and 3 bases from J, the gap between germline ends came to 7 bases. This CDR3 has 12 amino acids. The CDR3 DNA reads TGTGCCAGCAGCGAGTCGGACTATGGCTACACCTTC. Protein product: CASSESDYGYTF.

This chain uses TRBV6-4 with TRBJ2-3; 8 bases are a match to TRBD2. CDR3 length: 14 amino acids. V trimming: 4 bases; J trimming: 4 bases; junction bases outside the gene matches: 4. The germline gives CDR1 MRHNA, CDR2 SNTAGT. The CDR3 is CASSARGEADTQYF. The CDR3 bases are TGTGCCAGCAGTGCGCGGGGGGAGGCAGATACGCAGTATTTT.

Note on this clone: Other DNA sequences in the sample encode the same CDR3. The chain has TRBV18 and TRBJ1-5, with 7 bases identical to TRBD1. J lost 4 bases, V lost 1 base, and 7 bases had no gene match. This CDR3 contains 16 residues. Looked up from germline, CDR1 is KGHSH and CDR2 is LQKENI. The DNA of the CDR3 is TGTGCCAGCTCACCACAGGGGGCGAGTGGAAATCAGCCCCAGCATTTT. It translates to CASSPQGASGNQPQHF.